Sequencing of this T cell receptor beta chain was carried out in a study of control samples from healthy donors and cancer patients. This CDR3 is 14 amino acids long. Per the germline V gene, CDR1 is SGHRS and CDR2 is YFSETQ. Trimming removed 2 bases at V and 7 bases at J, with 15 bases between. TCRdb's table, derived via immunoSEQ multiplex PCR, lists solely in-frame clones and lacks some. Of some 87,000 clones listed, 91% are singletons. Sequenced material: blood. This TCR was sampled from a man aged 25-45 years in good health. The chain joins TRBV5-1 to TRBJ1-1; D perhaps matches TRBD1 (5 bases). CDR3 coding DNA: TGCGCCAGCAGCTTCTTGAGGGGAGATGGTGAAGCTTTCTTT. Amino acids: CASSFLRGDGEAFF.